This is a list of T cell receptor beta chains from one sample in a study of cytomegalovirus exposure and HLA in healthy donors. Generated by immunoSEQ multiplex PCR, the TCRdb table keeps only in-frame clones and is missing some. The profile shows more than 130,000 clones, approximately 80% of them singletons. Source material: PBMCs. These receptor sequences come from a male donor in good health and CMV-seronegative. Each CDR3 is given with its conserved first and last residue. Fields, in order: D gene, clone size, V gene, J gene, CDR3 DNA, CDR3 protein. A D gene is named only where the DNA matches it firmly. Rows give clone size only sometimes, using once, few, many, or a class for an expanded clone.

TRBD1	-	TRBV5-4	TRBJ2-7	TGTGCCAGCACACGGGACAGGACCTACGAGCAGTACTTC	CASTRDRTYEQYF
-	-	TRBV5-4	TRBJ1-3	TGTGCCAGCAGCTTGGCCGAGAGGGACACCATATATTTT	CASSLAERDTIYF
TRBD1	-	TRBV19	TRBJ1-2	TGTGCCAGTAGGAGGGGGCGACAACAGCATGGCTACACCTTC	CASRRGRQQHGYTF
-	-	TRBV4-2	TRBJ1-1	TGTGCCAGCAGCCAAGGGGAGACTGAAGCTTTCTTT	CASSQGETEAFF
-	-	TRBV7-2	TRBJ1-5	TGTGCCAGCAGCCCCGCCCCGGCCGGGTGGAGCAATCAGCCCCAGCATTTT	CASSPAPAGWSNQPQHF
-	-	TRBV2	TRBJ1-1	TGTGCCAGCAGTGGGATACCGGGACAGAACACTGAAGCTTTCTTT	CASSGIPGQNTEAFF
-	once	TRBV5-5	TRBJ2-2	TGTGCCAGCAGCCCATATCGGGACACCGGGGAGCTGTTTTTT	CASSPYRDTGELFF
-	-	TRBV4-3	TRBJ2-1	TGCGCCAGCAGCCAAGCTTCGACTCACAATGAGCAGTTCTTC	CASSQASTHNEQFF
TRBD2	few	TRBV4-1	TRBJ2-5	TGCGCCAGCAGCCAAGATAACGGGGGACTAGCGGGGTGGGAGACCCAGTACTTC	CASSQDNGGLAGWETQYF
-	-	TRBV11-2	TRBJ1-2	TGTGCCAGCAGCGAAGACAGCTATGGCTACACCTTC	CASSEDSYGYTF
TRBD2	-	TRBV28	TRBJ2-3	TGTGCCAGCAGTTTGAGACTACTAGCGGGGGCGGATACGCAGTATTTT	CASSLRLLAGADTQYF
-	-	TRBV28	TRBJ1-5	TGTGCCAGCAGTTCCAGGGTGGGTGGGGAGCCCCAGCATTTT	CASSSRVGGEPQHF
TRBD1	-	TRBV6-1	TRBJ2-5	TGTGCCAGCAGTGAGGGGCGACAGGGGGCCCGAGAGACCCAGTACTTC	CASSEGRQGARETQYF